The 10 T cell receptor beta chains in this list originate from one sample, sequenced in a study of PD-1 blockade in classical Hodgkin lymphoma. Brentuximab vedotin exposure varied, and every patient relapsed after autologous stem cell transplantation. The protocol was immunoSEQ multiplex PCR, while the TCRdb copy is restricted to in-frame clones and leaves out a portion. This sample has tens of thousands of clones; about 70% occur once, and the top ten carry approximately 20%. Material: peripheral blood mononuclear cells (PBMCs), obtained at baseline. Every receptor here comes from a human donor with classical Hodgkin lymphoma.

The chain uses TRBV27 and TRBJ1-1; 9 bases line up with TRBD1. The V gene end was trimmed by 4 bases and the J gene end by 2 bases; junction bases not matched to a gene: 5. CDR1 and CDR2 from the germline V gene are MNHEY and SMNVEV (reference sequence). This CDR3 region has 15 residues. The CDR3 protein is CASSWRQGENTEAFF. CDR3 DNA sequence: TGTGCCAGCAGTTGGAGACAGGGGGAAAACACTGAAGCTTTCTTT.

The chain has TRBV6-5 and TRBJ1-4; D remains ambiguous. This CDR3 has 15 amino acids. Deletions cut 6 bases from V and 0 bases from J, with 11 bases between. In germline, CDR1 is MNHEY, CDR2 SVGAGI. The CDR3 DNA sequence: TGTGCCAGCAGCCCCCTTTCCCCAACTAATGAAAAACTGTTTTTT. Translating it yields CASSPLSPTNEKLFF.

The CDR3 DNA reads TGTGCCAGCAGCTTAGTAGGGTGGGGGAACACTGAAGCTTTCTTT. Translating it yields CASSLVGWGNTEAFF. The chain employs TRBV7-2 and TRBJ1-1, with no clear D. Germline CDR1 and CDR2: SGHTA and FQGNSA. The CDR3 extends over 15 amino acids. The ends were cut back, 1 base at V and 1 base at J, with 10 bases in the middle.

The CDR3 sequence is CASSLAALTEETQYF. In DNA form, the CDR3 reads TGTGCCAGCAGCTTAGCGGCACTTACAGAAGAGACCCAGTACTTC. The rearrangement joins TRBV7-6 to TRBJ2-5; D remains unclear. Trimming took 0 bases from V and 3 from J, leaving 11 bases between them. The CDR3 sequence is 15 residues long. The germline CDR1 and CDR2 sequences are SGHVS and FNYEAQ.

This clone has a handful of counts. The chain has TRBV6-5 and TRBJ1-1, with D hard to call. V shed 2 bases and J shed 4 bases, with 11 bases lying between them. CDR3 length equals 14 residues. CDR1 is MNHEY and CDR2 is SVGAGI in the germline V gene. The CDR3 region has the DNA TGTGCCAGCAGTTACGGCTCCTTAGGCACTGAAGCTTTCTTT. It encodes CASSYGSLGTEAFF.

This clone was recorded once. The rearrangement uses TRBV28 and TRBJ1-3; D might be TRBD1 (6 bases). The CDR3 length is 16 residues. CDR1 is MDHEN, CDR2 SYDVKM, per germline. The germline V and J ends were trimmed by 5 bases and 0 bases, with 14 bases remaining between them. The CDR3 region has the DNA TGTGCCAGCAGTCAACAGGGAGGGGGCTCTGGAAACACCATATATTTT. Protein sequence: CASSQQGGGSGNTIYF.

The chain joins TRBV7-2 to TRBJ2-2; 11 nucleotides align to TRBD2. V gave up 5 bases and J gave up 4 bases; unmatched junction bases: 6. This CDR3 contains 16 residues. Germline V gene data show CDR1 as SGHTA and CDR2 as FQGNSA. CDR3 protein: CASSLRTSGSTGELFF. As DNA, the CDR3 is TGTGCCAGCAGCCTTCGGACTAGCGGGTCCACCGGGGAGCTGTTTTTT.

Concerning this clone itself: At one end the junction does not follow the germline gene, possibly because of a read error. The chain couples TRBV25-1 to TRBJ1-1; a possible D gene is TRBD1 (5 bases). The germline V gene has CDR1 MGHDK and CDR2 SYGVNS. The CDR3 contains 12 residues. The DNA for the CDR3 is TGTGCCGGCAGTGGCCAGGGAGTGAAGGCTTTCTTT. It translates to CAGSGQGVKAFF.

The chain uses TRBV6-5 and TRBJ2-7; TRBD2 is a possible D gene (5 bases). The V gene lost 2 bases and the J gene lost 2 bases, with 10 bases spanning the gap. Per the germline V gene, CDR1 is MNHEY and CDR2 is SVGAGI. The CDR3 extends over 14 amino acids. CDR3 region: CASSYGIGAYEQYF. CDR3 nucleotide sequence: TGTGCCAGCAGTTACGGGATCGGGGCCTACGAGCAGTACTTC.

The DNA for the CDR3 is TGTGCCAGCAGTTACTCTGAAGGGGGTTACGGCTACACCTTC. Translating gives CASSYSEGGYGYTF. This rearrangement joins TRBV6-5 to TRBJ1-2; D is perhaps TRBD1 (6 bases). The CDR3 loop spans 14 amino acids. The germline gives CDR1 MNHEY, CDR2 SVGAGI. The V end was cut by 0 bases, the J end by 8 bases, with 13 bases between.